The 24 T cell receptor beta chains below come from one sample, sequenced in a study of technical replicates of blood from a handful of donors. Only in-frame clones appear in the TCRdb table, and some are missing; sequencing was by immunoSEQ multiplex PCR. This sample has about 58,000 clones, with 91% found just once. The sequencing sample was made of PBMCs. The origin of the receptors is a human donor in good health. Some clones in this sample may be carry-over from other donors' samples.

The rearrangement links TRBV4-3 to TRBJ2-2; tentatively, D is TRBD1 (5 bases). Trimming pared 0 bases from V and 3 bases from J, leaving 17 bases between. CDR1 is LGHNA and CDR2 is YSLEER in the germline V gene. There are 18 residues in the CDR3. CDR3 DNA sequence: TGCGCCAGCAGCCAAGAAAGATATACCCAGGGATACACCGGGGAGCTGTTTTTT. It encodes CASSQERYTQGYTGELFF.

The CDR3 spells CASTSRWQNNQPQHF. CDR3 DNA sequence: TGTGCCAGCACTAGTAGGTGGCAGAACAATCAGCCCCAGCATTTT. This chain links TRBV6-1 with TRBJ1-5; D gene ambiguous. The V gene's germline CDR1 is MNHNS and CDR2 SASEGT. Trimming took 7 bases from V and 3 from J, leaving 16 bases between them. This CDR3 spans 15 amino acids.

This sequence joins TRBV7-9 and TRBJ2-2; tentatively, D is TRBD1 (5 bases). Looked up from germline, CDR1 is SEHNR and CDR2 is FQNEAQ (reference sequence). V was pared by 3 bases and J by 1 base, with 9 bases between. The CDR3 covers 15 residues. The CDR3 reads CASSFADRNTGELFF. Written as DNA, the CDR3 is TGTGCCAGCAGCTTTGCCGACAGGAACACCGGGGAGCTGTTTTTT.

J is TRBJ2-5 and V is TRBV4-3, with D tentatively TRBD2 (6 bases). Germline V CDR1 and CDR2: LGHNA, YSLEER. The CDR3 consists of 16 residues. The V end was cut by 3 bases, the J end by 5 bases, with 19 bases between. CDR3 DNA sequence: TGCGCCAGCAGCCATAATCTAGCGAGCTTTGGGGAGACCCAGTACTTC. Its protein product is CASSHNLASFGETQYF.

In DNA form, the CDR3 reads TGCGCCAGCAGCTTGTTGACAGGGGAGGGGGAGACCCAGTACTTC. This encodes CASSLLTGEGETQYF. This rearrangement joins TRBV5-1 to TRBJ2-5, with D perhaps matching TRBD1 (8 bases). V lost 1 base and J 5 bases, leaving 15 bases between the germline ends. Germline loops: CDR1 SGHRS, CDR2 YFSETQ. This CDR3 is built from 15 residues.

The J gene is TRBJ2-7, the V gene TRBV29-1; a possible D gene is TRBD2 (6 bases). The CDR3 consists of 13 residues. CDR1 and CDR2 from the germline V gene are SQVTM and ANQGSEA. With 6 bases removed from V and 7 bases from J, the gap between germline ends came to 19 bases. The CDR3 DNA reads as TGCAGCGTCGGAGGAGGGGTGCCCTCTGAGCAGTACTTC. It is translated as CSVGGGVPSEQYF.

CDR3 loop: CASSLVSNAGSNQPQHF. CDR3 DNA sequence: TGTGCCAGCAGCTTAGTATCAAATGCAGGAAGCAATCAGCCCCAGCATTTT. The rearrangement uses TRBV7-9 and TRBJ1-5; unclear D gene. Germline CDR1 is SEHNR and CDR2 is FQNEAQ (reference sequence). Trimming removed 1 base at V and 1 base at J, with 14 bases between. The CDR3 has 17 residues.

V is TRBV14 and J is TRBJ2-3; D remains ambiguous. This CDR3 has 16 amino acids. V was cut by 1 base and J by 0 bases, with 11 bases left in between. Germline loops: CDR1 SGHDN, CDR2 FVKESK. CDR3 residues: CASSQALMASTDTQYF. DNA of the CDR3: TGTGCCAGCAGCCAAGCCCTGATGGCTAGCACAGATACGCAGTATTTT.

The chain uses TRBV19 and TRBJ1-2; D gene uncertain. Germline V gene sequence: CDR1 LNHDA, CDR2 SQIVND (reference sequence). The CDR3 extends over 15 amino acids. Trimming left V 5 bases short and J 4 bases short, with 17 bases between. CDR3 nucleotides: TGTGCCAGTAGTCCCCAATGGGCCTTGGGCTATGGCTACACCTTC. Its protein is CASSPQWALGYGYTF. The variable domain in full, completed from reference TRBV19 and TRBJ1-2, reads DGGITQSPKYLFRKEGQNVTLSCEQNLNHDAMYWYRQDPGQGLRLIYYSQIVNDFQKGDIAEGYSVSREKKESFPLTVTSAQKNPTAFYLCASSPQWALGYGYTFGSGTRLTVV.

This chain joins TRBV6-5 and TRBJ2-7, with D perhaps TRBD2 (5 bases). This CDR3 is 14 amino acids long. Trimming took 6 bases from V and 2 from J, leaving 14 bases between them. The germline V gene has CDR1 MNHEY and CDR2 SVGAGI. This CDR3 is CASRPQGAAYEQYF. CDR3 DNA sequence: TGTGCCAGCAGGCCCCAAGGAGCGGCCTACGAGCAGTACTTC.

The CDR3 DNA reads as TGCGCCAGCAGTGCCCTAAGAGAGACAGCGAACACTGAAGCTTTCTTT. Its translation: CASSALRETANTEAFF. This sequence joins TRBV10-1 and TRBJ1-1, with D perhaps matching TRBD1 (5 bases). CDR1 and CDR2 from the germline V gene are WNHNN and SYGVQD (reference sequence). CDR3 length: 16 amino acids. V lost 4 bases and J 1 base, leaving 16 bases between the germline ends.

J is TRBJ1-1 and V is TRBV2; D is ambiguous. The V gene lost 9 bases and the J gene lost 0 bases, with 11 bases spanning the gap. The germline CDR1 and CDR2 sequences are SNHLY and FYNNEI. The CDR3 loop spans 13 amino acids. For the CDR3, the DNA is TGTGCCAGTTCCCCAGACTTGAACACTGAAGCTTTCTTT. Translating gives CASSPDLNTEAFF.

The chain has TRBV19 and TRBJ2-1, with 7 bases aligning to TRBD1. The V and J ends lost 4 bases and 2 bases, in that order; junction bases with no gene match: 5. CDR3 length: 15 residues. Germline V gives CDR1 LNHDA, CDR2 SQIVND (reference sequence). The CDR3 loop is CASSRAGTAYNEQFF. In nucleotides, the CDR3 is TGTGCCAGTAGTAGAGCCGGGACAGCCTACAATGAGCAGTTCTTC.

The rearrangement uses TRBV5-4 and TRBJ2-1; 7 bases are a match to TRBD2. The germline gives CDR1 SGHNT, CDR2 YYREEE (reference sequence). The CDR3 covers 15 residues. V was pared by 0 bases and J by 3 bases, with 3 bases of the junction left unmatched. The CDR3 region is CASSLGGDYYNEQFF. The CDR3 DNA sequence: TGTGCCAGCAGCTTGGGGGGGGACTACTACAATGAGCAGTTCTTC. The full variable domain, its missing parts supplied by reference TRBV5-4 and TRBJ2-1, is ETGVTQSPTHLIKTRGQQVTLRCSSQSGHNTVSWYQQALGQGPQFIFQYYREEENGRGNFPPRFSGLQFPNYSSELNVNALELDDSALYLCASSLGGDYYNEQFFGPGTRLTVL.

The chain recombines TRBV7-3 with TRBJ1-6; the D gene is possibly TRBD1 (5 bases). Germline-derived CDR1 and CDR2 are SGHTA and FQGTGA. The CDR3 loop spans 13 amino acids. The V end was cut by 2 bases, the J end by 9 bases, with 8 bases between. CDR3 nucleotide sequence: TGTGCCAGCAGCTTAGACGGGGGTTCACCCCTCCACTTT. Translating gives CASSLDGGSPLHF.

The genes are TRBV7-2 and TRBJ1-2; D is possibly TRBD1 (5 bases). The V end lost 0 bases, the J end lost 8 bases, and 10 bases lay between the germline ends. Germline-derived CDR1 and CDR2 are SGHTA and FQGNSA. The CDR3 contains 13 residues. The DNA for the CDR3 is TGTGCCAGCAGCTTAGCAGGCCCAGGGGGCTACACCTTC. This translates into CASSLAGPGGYTF.

This chain links TRBV19 with TRBJ2-7; 9 nucleotides line up with TRBD2. CDR1 is LNHDA, CDR2 SQIVND, per germline (reference sequence). CDR3 length: 15 residues. Trimming took 5 bases from V and 4 from J; bases not matched to a gene: 9. CDR3 nucleotides: TGTGCCAGTAGTTCGACTAGCGGACTTATTTACGAGCAGTACTTC. Translation gives CASSSTSGLIYEQYF.

This clone was detected only once. The chain uses TRBV7-2 and TRBJ2-7; D perhaps matches TRBD1 (5 bases). Trimming pared 1 base from V and 4 bases from J, leaving 14 bases between. Per germline, CDR1 SGHTA and CDR2 FQGNSA. The CDR3 covers 15 residues. As DNA, the CDR3 is TGTGCCAGCAGCTTAGGTGGGGCGCGCCTTTACGAGCAGTACTTC. Its translation: CASSLGGARLYEQYF.

V is TRBV5-1 and J is TRBJ2-7; TRBD2 agrees at 10 bases. CDR1 and CDR2 (germline): SGHRS, YFSETQ. Trimming at V came to 5 bases and at J to 5 bases, leaving 13 bases not matched to a gene. The CDR3 length is 16 residues. The CDR3 spells CASRRPLAGDGNEQYF. In DNA form, the CDR3 reads TGCGCCAGCAGAAGACCCCTAGCGGGAGATGGCAACGAGCAGTACTTC.

V usage is TRBV5-1 and J usage is TRBJ2-7; D may be TRBD2 (6 bases). The germline V gene has CDR1 SGHRS and CDR2 YFSETQ. Between the trimmed V and J ends, which lost 4 bases and 7 bases, there was a span of 12 bases. The CDR3 sequence is 12 residues long. CDR3 nucleotides: TGCGCCAGCAGCCCAGCCGGAGGGGAGCAGTACTTC. This encodes CASSPAGGEQYF.

The chain uses TRBV2 and TRBJ1-2, with 7 bases fitting TRBD1. The CDR3 has 15 residues. V dropped 1 base and J dropped 4; count of bases not matched to a gene: 6. Germline values: CDR1 SNHLY, CDR2 FYNNEI. For the CDR3, the DNA is TGTGCCAGCAGTGAAGGGTTAGGGGGCAGCTATGGCTACACCTTC. This gives the protein CASSEGLGGSYGYTF.

V is TRBV12-5 and J is TRBJ1-1; no reliable D call. V was trimmed by 5 bases and J by 1 base, leaving 8 bases between them. Germline CDR1 reads LGHNT; CDR2 reads FRNRAP. The CDR3 totals 13 residues. In DNA, the CDR3 is TGTGCTAGTGGTCTAGCAGAGAACACTGAAGCTTTCTTT. Protein sequence: CASGLAENTEAFF.

This clone was seen a handful of times. The V call is TRBV4-2, the J call TRBJ2-3, with D perhaps matching TRBD2 (5 bases). Germline values: CDR1 LGHNA, CDR2 YNFKEQ. The CDR3 has 14 residues. The ends were cut back, 5 bases at V and 4 bases at J, with 13 bases in the middle. The CDR3 region is CASSGGQEADTQYF. CDR3 in DNA: TGTGCCAGCAGCGGAGGTCAGGAGGCAGATACGCAGTATTTT.

The V gene is TRBV6-1, the J gene TRBJ2-3, with D possibly being TRBD2 (5 bases). Germline CDR1 reads MNHNS; CDR2 reads SASEGT. This CDR3 is 16 amino acids long. The V end was cut by 4 bases, the J end by 8 bases, with 22 bases between. CDR3 coding DNA: TGTGCCAGCAGTGGTGAGGGCGGATTCTCGCGCGGTACGCAGTATTTT. Its translation is CASSGEGGFSRGTQYF.